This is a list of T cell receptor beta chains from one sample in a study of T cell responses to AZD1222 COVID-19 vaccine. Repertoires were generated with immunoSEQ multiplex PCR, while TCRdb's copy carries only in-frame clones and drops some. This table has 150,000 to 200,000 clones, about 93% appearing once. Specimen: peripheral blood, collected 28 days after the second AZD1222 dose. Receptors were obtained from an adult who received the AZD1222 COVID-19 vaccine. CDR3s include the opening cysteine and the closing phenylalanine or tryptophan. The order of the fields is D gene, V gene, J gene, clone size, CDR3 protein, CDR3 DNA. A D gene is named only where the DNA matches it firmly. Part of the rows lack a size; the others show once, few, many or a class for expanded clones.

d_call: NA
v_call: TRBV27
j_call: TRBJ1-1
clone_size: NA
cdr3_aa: CASSFRLTNTEAFF
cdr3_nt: TGTGCCAGCAGTTTTCGCCTTACGAACACTGAAGCTTTCTTT

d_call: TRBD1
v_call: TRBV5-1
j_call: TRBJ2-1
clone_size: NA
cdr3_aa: CASSARTGDNEQFF
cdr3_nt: TGCGCCAGCAGCGCAAGGACAGGGGACAATGAGCAGTTCTTC

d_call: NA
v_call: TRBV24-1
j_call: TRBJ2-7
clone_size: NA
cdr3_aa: CATSDKQGSSSYEQYF
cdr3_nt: TGTGCCACCAGTGATAAACAGGGTTCAAGCTCCTACGAGCAGTACTTC

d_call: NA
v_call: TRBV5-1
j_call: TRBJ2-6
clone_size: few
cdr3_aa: CASSTDGSGANVLTF
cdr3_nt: TGCGCCAGCAGCACGGACGGCTCTGGGGCCAACGTCCTGACTTTC

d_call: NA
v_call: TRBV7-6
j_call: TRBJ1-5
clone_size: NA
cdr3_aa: CASSEQGSPQHF
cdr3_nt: TGTGCCAGCAGCGAGCAGGGTAGCCCCCAGCATTTT

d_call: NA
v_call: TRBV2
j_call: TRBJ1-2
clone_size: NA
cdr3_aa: CARKRTGYTF
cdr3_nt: TGTGCCCGAAAGAGGACGGGCTACACCTTC

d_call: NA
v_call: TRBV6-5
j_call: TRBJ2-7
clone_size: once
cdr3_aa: CASRGYYEQYF
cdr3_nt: TGTGCCAGCAGGGGCTACTACGAGCAGTACTTC

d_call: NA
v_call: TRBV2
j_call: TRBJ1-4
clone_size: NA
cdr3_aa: CASSDSATNEKLFF
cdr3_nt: TGTGCCAGCAGTGACAGCGCAACTAATGAAAAACTGTTTTTT

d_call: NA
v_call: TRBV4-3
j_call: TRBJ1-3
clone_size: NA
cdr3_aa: CASSQDSTSGNTIYF
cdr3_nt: TGCGCCAGCAGCCAAGATTCGACGAGTGGAAACACCATATATTTT

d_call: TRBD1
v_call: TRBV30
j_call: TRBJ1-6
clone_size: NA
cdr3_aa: CAWRDREWSYNSPLHF
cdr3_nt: TGTGCCTGGAGGGACAGGGAATGGTCCTATAATTCACCCCTCCACTTT

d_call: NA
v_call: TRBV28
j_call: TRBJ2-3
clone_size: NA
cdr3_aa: CASRDSTDTQYF
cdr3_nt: TGTGCCAGCCGGGACTCCACAGATACGCAGTATTTT

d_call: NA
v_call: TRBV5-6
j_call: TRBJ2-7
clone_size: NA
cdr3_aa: CASSFVTVYEQYF
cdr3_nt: TGTGCCAGCAGCTTCGTGACGGTCTACGAGCAGTACTTC

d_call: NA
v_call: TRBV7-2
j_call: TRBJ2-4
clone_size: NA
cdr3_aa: CASSLAPQSKKNIQYF
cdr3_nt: TGTGCCAGCAGCTTAGCGCCACAGTCGAAGAAAAACATTCAGTACTTC

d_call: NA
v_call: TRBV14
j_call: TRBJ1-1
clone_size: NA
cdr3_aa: CASSQELLARGDTEAFF
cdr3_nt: TGTGCCAGCAGCCAAGAATTACTGGCCAGGGGTGACACTGAAGCTTTCTTT

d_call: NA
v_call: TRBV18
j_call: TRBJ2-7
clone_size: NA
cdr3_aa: CASSLRDNAYEQYF
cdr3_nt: TGTGCCAGCTCACTCCGGGACAACGCCTACGAGCAGTACTTC

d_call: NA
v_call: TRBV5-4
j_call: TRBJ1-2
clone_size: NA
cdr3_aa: CASSADSNYGYTF
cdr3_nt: TGTGCCAGCAGCGCGGACAGTAACTATGGCTACACCTTC

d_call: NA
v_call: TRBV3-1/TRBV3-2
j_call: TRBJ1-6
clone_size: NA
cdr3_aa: CASSPEQSNSPLHF
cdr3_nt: TGTGCCAGCAGCCCGGAACAGTCCAATTCACCCCTCCACTTT

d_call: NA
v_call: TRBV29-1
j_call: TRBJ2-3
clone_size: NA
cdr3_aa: CSAQSGQGPDTQYF
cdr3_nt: TGCAGCGCCCAAAGTGGGCAGGGGCCAGATACGCAGTATTTT

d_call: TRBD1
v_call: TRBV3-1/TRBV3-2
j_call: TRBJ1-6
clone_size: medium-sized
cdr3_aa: CASSQTGGSPLHF
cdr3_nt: TGTGCCAGCAGCCAGACAGGGGGTTCACCCCTCCACTTT

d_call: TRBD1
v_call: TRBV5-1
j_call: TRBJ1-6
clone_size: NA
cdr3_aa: CASSWRDRDGSPLHF
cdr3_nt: TGCGCCAGCAGCTGGAGGGACAGGGACGGTTCACCCCTCCACTTT

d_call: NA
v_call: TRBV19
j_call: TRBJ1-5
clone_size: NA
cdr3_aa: CAIGGNQPQHF
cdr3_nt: TGTGCCATCGGGGGGAATCAGCCCCAGCATTTT

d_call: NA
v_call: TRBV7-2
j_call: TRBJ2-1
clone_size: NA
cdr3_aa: CASSFVDGGKNEQFF
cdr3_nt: TGTGCCAGCAGCTTTGTAGACGGAGGCAAGAATGAGCAGTTCTTC